This T cell receptor (beta chain) appears in the sequencing data of a study of T cells in narcolepsy. TCRdb keeps only in-frame clones here, not all; method: immunoSEQ multiplex PCR. The repertoire holds 25,000 to 35,000 clones, with around 86% as singletons. This CDR3 is built from 13 residues. In germline, CDR1 is MNHNY, CDR2 SVGAGI (reference sequence). Trimming left V 2 bases short and J 3 bases short, with 7 bases between. Sequenced input: CD45RA- memory CD4+ T cells from PBMCs. The sequence came from a human donor with narcolepsy. This chain connects TRBV6-6 to TRBJ1-1; D ambiguous. The chain's CDR3 is CASSYSLDTEAFF. The CDR3 nucleotides are TGTGCCAGCAGTTACAGTCTGGACACTGAAGCTTTCTTT.